There are a few counts of the clone carrying this T cell receptor beta chain. Its antigen is undetermined. TCRdb itself ran the RACE reads through MiXCR, one entry per CDR3 protein. The table lists approximately 71,000 distinct CDR3 sequences, about 9.4% of them singletons. The germline V gene encodes CDR1 SGDLS and CDR2 YYNGEE. The CDR3 has 13 amino acids. The V gene lost 4 bases and the J gene lost 5 bases, with 12 bases spanning the gap. The sample is drawn from a study of human T cells and chemical hapten exposure. The sample's time point: patch test 1, 2 weeks after DPC sensitization. As for treatment: therapeutic diphenylcyclopropenone sensitization with weekly scalp DPC. Alopecia patients between 18 and 70 years old and suitable for DPC were used as donors. The study, taken as a whole, reports: With alopecia, donors may have immune responses unlike healthy people's.

The chain combines TRBV9 with TRBJ1-1, with D possibly being TRBD1 (5 bases). The TCR was taken from a middle-aged woman with alopecia areata. Some clones in this sample may be carry-over from other donors' samples. This specimen consisted of whole blood, obtained in connection with sensitization to the hapten diphenylcyclopropenone (DPC). This CDR3 reads CASSLRTPTEAFF. CDR3 nucleotide sequence: TGTGCCAGCAGCCTTCGGACACCAACTGAAGCTTTCTTT.